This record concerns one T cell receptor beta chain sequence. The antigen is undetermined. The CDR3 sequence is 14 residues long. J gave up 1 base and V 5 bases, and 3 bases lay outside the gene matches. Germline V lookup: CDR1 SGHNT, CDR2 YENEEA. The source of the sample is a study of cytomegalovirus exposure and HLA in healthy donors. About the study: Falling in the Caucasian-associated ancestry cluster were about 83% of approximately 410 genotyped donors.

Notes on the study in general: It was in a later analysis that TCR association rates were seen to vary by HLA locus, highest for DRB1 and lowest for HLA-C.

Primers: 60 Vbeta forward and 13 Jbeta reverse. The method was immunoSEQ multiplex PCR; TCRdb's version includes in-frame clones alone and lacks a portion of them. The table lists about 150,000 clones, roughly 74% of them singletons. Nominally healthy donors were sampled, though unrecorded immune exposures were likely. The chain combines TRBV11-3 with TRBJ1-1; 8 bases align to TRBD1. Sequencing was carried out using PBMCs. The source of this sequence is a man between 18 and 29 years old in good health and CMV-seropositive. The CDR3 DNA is TGTGCCAGCAGCCCAGGGGGCAGGAACACTGAAGCTTTCTTT. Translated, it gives CASSPGGRNTEAFF.